These 30 T cell receptor beta chains were all obtained from the same sample, sequenced in a study of response to subunit inactivated influenza vaccine. TCRdb ran MiXCR on the RT-PCR reads and lists one entry per CDR3 protein. The sample carries 400,000 to 550,000 distinct CDR3 sequences, roughly 23% recorded once. This sample comprised CD4+ T cells sorted from PBMCs, obtained more than 4 days after vaccination. The receptor set was obtained from a man aged 50-60 years who received an inactivated influenza vaccine.

The genes are TRBV5-1 and TRBJ2-7, with 11 positions matching TRBD1. CDR1 and CDR2 from the germline V gene are SGHRS and YFSETQ. Trimming cost V 3 bases and J 6 bases; bases outside gene matches: 5. This CDR3 has 14 residues. In DNA, the CDR3 is TGCGCCAGCAGCTCTGGACAGGGGGCGGTCGAGCAGTACTTC. This sequence encodes CASSSGQGAVEQYF.

This clonotype has only a few counts. J is TRBJ2-5 and V is TRBV10-3, with D possibly being TRBD2 (6 bases). This CDR3 comprises 15 residues. Germline assignment: CDR1 ENHRY and CDR2 SYGVKD. Trimming shortened V by 6 bases and J by 5 bases, and 19 bases separated the two germline ends. CDR3 sequence: CAISEGGREAETQYF. Here the CDR3 DNA reads TGTGCCATCAGCGAGGGCGGCAGGGAGGCGGAGACCCAGTACTTC.

V usage is TRBV2 and J usage is TRBJ2-3; no firm D call. Per the germline V gene, CDR1 is SNHLY and CDR2 is FYNNEI. Trimming took 8 bases from V and 0 from J, leaving 12 bases between them. The CDR3 spans 14 residues. The CDR3 here is CASGWGISTDTQYF. The CDR3 bases are TGTGCCAGCGGATGGGGTATAAGCACAGATACGCAGTATTTT.

The rearrangement uses TRBV25-1 and TRBJ2-5; 12 nucleotides line up with TRBD2. The CDR3 has 14 residues. Germline values: CDR1 MGHDK, CDR2 SYGVNS. The V segment lost 3 bases and the J segment 9 bases; nucleotides outside the gene matches: 5. CDR3 DNA sequence: TGTGCCAGCAGTGAGACTAGCGGGGGCCTGTCCCAGTACTTC. Residues: CASSETSGGLSQYF. Supplemented by reference TRBV25-1 and TRBJ2-5, the full variable domain reads EADIYQTPRYLVIGTGKKITLECSQTMGHDKMYWYQQDPGMELHLIHYSYGVNSTEKGDLSSESTVSRIRTEHFPLTLESARPSHTSQYLCASSETSGGLSQYFGPGTRLLVL.

This chain uses TRBV5-6 with TRBJ2-7; either TRBD1 or TRBD2 may supply D (5 bases each). Between the trimmed V and J ends, which lost 4 bases and 2 bases, there was a span of 19 bases. Germline V gene data show CDR1 as SGHDT and CDR2 as YYEEEE. This CDR3 has 16 amino acids. The CDR3 DNA follows: TGTGCCAGCAGCCCCCCCGGTGGGGACGGGGCCTACGAGCAGTACTTC. It translates to CASSPPGGDGAYEQYF.

In its sample, this clonotype was seen a few times. The chain links TRBV6-2 or TRBV6-3 to TRBJ2-3; D is undetermined. This CDR3 comprises 11 residues. Germline lookup yields CDR1 MNHEY and CDR2 SVGEGT. Trimming took 7 bases from V and 1 from J, leaving 3 bases between them. The CDR3 is CASKRTDTQYF. CDR3 coding DNA: TGTGCCAGCAAACGCACAGATACGCAGTATTTT.

This chain links TRBV7-8 with TRBJ1-3; D is ambiguous. Deletions cut 2 bases from V and 0 bases from J, with 11 bases between. CDR1 and CDR2 (germline): SGHVS, FQNEAQ. The CDR3 loop spans 16 amino acids. Written as DNA, the CDR3 is TGTGCCAGCAGCTTAAGGGCAGACAACTCTGGAAACACCATATATTTT. Protein sequence: CASSLRADNSGNTIYF.

This clonotype was detected only a few times. J is TRBJ1-5 and V is TRBV15; D gene unclear. CDR3 size: 15 residues. Trimming removed 5 bases at V and 2 bases at J, with 13 bases between. Germline CDR1 reads LNHNV; CDR2 reads YYDKDF (reference sequence). The CDR3 bases are TGTGCCACCAGCGCCGCCAGGATGGGCAATCAGCCCCAGCATTTT. Encoded protein: CATSAARMGNQPQHF.

With respect to this clonotype: One junction end does not reproduce the germline sequence, and a read error may be involved. The V call is TRBV7-2, the J call TRBJ2-4; 10 positions match TRBD2. Germline lookup yields CDR1 SGHTA and CDR2 FQGNSA. This CDR3 is built from 14 residues. CDR3 sequence reads: CASSLGTSENIQYF. DNA for the CDR3: TGTGCCAGCAGTTTAGGGACTAGCGAAAACATTCAGTACTTC.

The chain recombines TRBV4-1 with TRBJ2-7, with 11 bases aligning to TRBD2. Germline V CDR1 and CDR2: MGHRA, YSYEKL. Trimming removed 4 bases from V and 3 bases from J; junction bases left unmatched: 5. The CDR3 sequence is 15 residues long. The CDR3 sequence is CASSLGLAGYYEQYF. The DNA of the CDR3 is TGCGCCAGCAGCCTCGGACTAGCGGGCTACTACGAGCAGTACTTC.

The rearrangement links TRBV29-1 to TRBJ2-3, with 8 nucleotides matching TRBD1. The trim removed 6 bases at V and 0 bases at J, leaving 11 bases unmatched. Per germline, CDR1 SQVTM and CDR2 ANQGSEA. The CDR3 length is 16 residues. The DNA for the CDR3 is TGCAGCGTCAGGGGGCCAGCAACAACTAGCACAGATACGCAGTATTTT. This encodes CSVRGPATTSTDTQYF.

This clonotype has more than one count but fewer than ten. The chain couples TRBV7-9 to TRBJ2-3; D uncertain. Per germline, CDR1 SEHNR and CDR2 FQNEAQ (reference sequence). Trimming cost V 3 bases and J 8 bases, with 9 bases left between them. This CDR3 has 12 residues. The CDR3 DNA reads TGTGCCAGCAGCTTTGGTTCGCTTACGCAGTATTTT. Protein sequence: CASSFGSLTQYF.

The V and J genes are TRBV6-1 and TRBJ1-5; 8 nucleotides align to TRBD1. CDR3 size: 13 residues. In germline, CDR1 is MNHNS, CDR2 SASEGT. Germline trimming cut 6 bases from V and 7 bases from J; bases unmatched to any gene: 5. The CDR3 region has the DNA TGTGCCAGCAGGGGACAGGCCTCACAGCCCCAGCATTTT. It specifies CASRGQASQPQHF.

This clonotype was detected a few times. The CDR3 protein is CASSLGGGTTNTEAFF. For the CDR3, the DNA is TGTGCCAGCAGCTTGGGAGGGGGAACAACAAACACTGAAGCTTTCTTT. This chain links TRBV7-2 with TRBJ1-1; a weak D match, TRBD1 (6 bases). Trimming pared 3 bases from V and 2 bases from J, leaving 16 bases between. Germline V gene data show CDR1 as SGHTA and CDR2 as FQGNSA. The CDR3 consists of 16 residues.

This chain connects TRBV5-1 to TRBJ2-5; D tentatively reads TRBD1 or TRBD2 (5 bases each). V lost 3 bases and J 0 bases, leaving 9 bases between the germline ends. Germline-derived CDR1 and CDR2 are SGHRS and YFSETQ. The length of the CDR3 is 14 residues. CDR3 in amino acids: CASSWGRYQETQYF. DNA for the CDR3: TGCGCCAGCAGCTGGGGACGGTACCAAGAGACCCAGTACTTC.

This clonotype has more than one count but fewer than ten. J is TRBJ2-7 and V is TRBV6-1, with D tentatively TRBD1 (6 bases). The V gene's germline CDR1 is MNHNS and CDR2 SASEGT. The CDR3 covers 15 residues. Deletions cut 6 bases from V and 2 bases from J, with 17 bases between. CDR3 sequence (DNA): TGTGCCAGCAGACGGACAGTGCAAGAAACCTACGAGCAGTACTTC. This translates into CASRRTVQETYEQYF.

The rearrangement uses TRBV7-2 and TRBJ2-5, with D perhaps given as TRBD1 or TRBD2 (5 bases each). The V end was cut by 3 bases, the J end by 9 bases, with 17 bases between. The CDR3 is made up of 14 amino acids. Per the germline V gene, CDR1 is SGHTA and CDR2 is FQGNSA. CDR3 loop: CASSFSGDRSPQYF. The CDR3 DNA sequence: TGTGCCAGCAGCTTTTCCGGGGACCGCTCTCCCCAGTACTTC.

The gene calls are TRBV29-1 and TRBJ1-4; D gene uncertain. Germline CDR1 is SQVTM and CDR2 is ANQGSEA. The V end lost 6 bases, the J end lost 10 bases, and 18 bases lay between the germline ends. The CDR3 is 13 residues long. CDR3 bases: TGCAGCGTAAGTTCCCCCCTCGGCGGAAAACTGTTTTTT. Its protein product is CSVSSPLGGKLFF.

This clonotype was seen many times. The rearrangement links TRBV10-3 to TRBJ2-7; 10 positions match TRBD2. V gave up 2 bases and J gave up 0 bases; unmatched junction bases: 13. This CDR3 region has 19 residues. Germline values: CDR1 ENHRY, CDR2 SYGVKD. The CDR3 protein is CAISEIPLAGAMNSYEQYF. The CDR3, as DNA: TGTGCCATCAGTGAGATCCCCCTAGCGGGGGCGATGAACTCCTACGAGCAGTACTTC.

This clonotype was counted a few times. The rearrangement joins TRBV6-1 to TRBJ2-3; 11 nucleotides agree with TRBD1. The CDR3 consists of 17 residues. Looked up from germline, CDR1 is MNHNS and CDR2 is SASEGT. V trimming: 5 bases; J trimming: 3 bases; junction bases outside the gene matches: 10. This CDR3 is CASSPTTGTGGTDTQYF. The CDR3 bases are TGTGCCAGCAGTCCCACGACCGGGACAGGGGGTACAGATACGCAGTATTTT.

The chain recombines TRBV30 with TRBJ1-1; D not certain. This CDR3 region has 14 residues. V was clipped by 0 bases and J by 3 bases, with 11 bases between them. Germline V CDR1 and CDR2: GTSNPN, SVGIG (reference sequence). CDR3 coding DNA: TGTGCCTGGAGTGTATCGAGGCTTCACACTGAAGCTTTCTTT. Protein product: CAWSVSRLHTEAFF. The full variable domain, completed using reference TRBV30 and TRBJ1-1, is SQTIHQWPATLVQPVGSPLSLECTVEGTSNPNLYWYRQAAGRGLQLLFYSVGIGQISSEVPQNLSASRPQDRQFILSSKKLLLSDSGFYLCAWSVSRLHTEAFFGQGTRLTVV.

This chain links TRBV4-3 with TRBJ1-5; D might be TRBD1 (5 bases). Trimming cost V 1 base and J 3 bases, with 7 bases left between them. In germline, CDR1 is LGHNA, CDR2 YSLEER. The CDR3 extends over 14 amino acids. The DNA of the CDR3 is TGCGCCAGCAGCCAAGGGGGGTACAATCAGCCCCAGCATTTT. Residues: CASSQGGYNQPQHF.

This chain links TRBV5-5 with TRBJ2-2; 7 bases are shared with TRBD1. CDR1 SGHKS and CDR2 YYEKEE come from the germline V gene (reference sequence). The CDR3 has 15 residues. Losses at the gene ends were 6 bases for V and 1 base for J; bases not matched to a gene: 6. The DNA of the CDR3 is TGTGCCAGCACCCTAGGGGGCTTGAACACCGGGGAGCTGTTTTTT. It encodes CASTLGGLNTGELFF.

This clonotype was detected a few times. J is TRBJ1-6 and V is TRBV10-3; a weak D match, TRBD1 (5 bases). The CDR3 spans 13 residues. Germline CDR1 and CDR2: ENHRY and SYGVKD. The V and J ends lost 6 bases and 9 bases respectively, with 12 bases between them. CDR3 residues: CAISREMGSPLHF. The CDR3, as DNA: TGTGCCATCAGCAGGGAAATGGGTTCACCCCTCCACTTT.

The J gene is TRBJ1-5, the V gene TRBV20-1; D uncertain. There are 15 residues in the CDR3. Trimming took 0 bases from V and 3 from J, leaving 12 bases between them. The germline V gene encodes CDR1 DFQATT and CDR2 SNEGSKA (reference sequence). CDR3 in amino acids: CSAREGTVSNQPQHF. CDR3 in DNA: TGCAGTGCTAGAGAGGGAACAGTGTCCAATCAGCCCCAGCATTTT.

This clonotype was observed a few times. The chain is built from TRBV20-1 and TRBJ1-1; D uncertain. CDR1 is DFQATT, CDR2 SNEGSKA, per germline (reference sequence). V was cut by 6 bases and J by 0 bases, with 17 bases left in between. The CDR3 length is 15 residues. The CDR3 sequence: CSADPRRGMNTEAFF. The CDR3 nucleotides read TGCAGTGCCGACCCTCGACGAGGGATGAACACTGAAGCTTTCTTT.

The V call is TRBV4-1, the J call TRBJ2-7; 8 bases align to TRBD2. J lost 4 bases, V lost 0 bases, and 5 bases had no gene match. Germline CDR1 MGHRA, CDR2 YSYEKL. This CDR3 has 15 amino acids. The CDR3 loop is CASSQETGGRYEQYF. The CDR3 region has the DNA TGCGCCAGCAGCCAAGAAACGGGGGGGCGGTACGAGCAGTACTTC.

The chain uses TRBV7-2 and TRBJ2-2; weak D call: TRBD1 (6 bases). Looked up from germline, CDR1 is SGHTA and CDR2 is FQGNSA. The CDR3 length is 17 residues. The V and J ends lost 3 bases and 1 base respectively, with 15 bases between them. CDR3 sequence reads: CASSFLPGHLNTGELFF. The DNA of the CDR3 is TGTGCCAGCAGCTTTCTTCCGGGACATTTGAACACCGGGGAGCTGTTTTTT.

This clonotype was picked up a small number of times. The rearrangement links TRBV15 to TRBJ2-5, with D uncertain. Germline-derived CDR1 and CDR2 are LNHNV and YYDKDF (reference sequence). The CDR3 extends over 13 amino acids. V was shortened by 2 bases and J by 5 bases, with 9 bases between the two germline ends. CDR3 sequence reads: CATSRRLGETQYF. In DNA form, the CDR3 reads TGTGCCACCAGCAGACGCCTAGGGGAGACCCAGTACTTC.

This clonotype was observed a few times. The rearrangement uses TRBV7-9 and TRBJ1-5, with D maybe TRBD1 (5 bases). Per germline, CDR1 SEHNR and CDR2 FQNEAQ (reference sequence). This CDR3 comprises 14 residues. V dropped 5 bases and J dropped 5 bases, with 13 bases sitting between them. The CDR3: CASSEGRGYQPQHF. The CDR3 DNA follows: TGTGCCAGCAGCGAAGGGAGGGGATATCAGCCCCAGCATTTT.